The 30 T cell receptor beta chains below come from one sample, sequenced in a study of cytomegalovirus exposure and HLA in healthy donors. The PCR made use of 60 Vbeta and 13 Jbeta primers. Profiled with immunoSEQ multiplex PCR; TCRdb holds only in-frame clones, not every one. The table has approximately 110,000 clones, around 75% seen once. Sequencing was carried out using PBMCs. These receptors originate from a man under 40 in good health and CMV-seronegative.

This rearrangement joins TRBV4-1 to TRBJ1-1; weak D call: TRBD1 (5 bases). The CDR3 is 16 amino acids. With 1 base removed from V and 6 bases from J, the gap between germline ends came to 18 bases. Germline V gene sequence: CDR1 MGHRA, CDR2 YSYEKL. The chain's CDR3 is CASSQGKGVRVAEAFF. CDR3 in DNA: TGCGCCAGCAGCCAAGGAAAAGGGGTAAGGGTGGCTGAAGCTTTCTTT.

The rearrangement joins TRBV5-1 to TRBJ2-2; 14 positions match TRBD2. V shed 4 bases and J 4 bases; nucleotides not matched to a gene: 3. CDR3 length equals 16 residues. CDR1 and CDR2 (germline): SGHRS, YFSETQ. The CDR3 here is CASSPGTSGSTGELFF. The CDR3 nucleotides are TGCGCCAGCAGCCCGGGGACTAGCGGGAGCACCGGGGAGCTGTTTTTT.

The chain carries TRBV6-6 and TRBJ2-1, with 9 bases lining up with TRBD2. Trimming removed 6 bases from V and 6 bases from J; junction bases left unmatched: 9. CDR3 size: 15 residues. Germline V gene sequence: CDR1 MNHNY, CDR2 SVGAGI (reference sequence). CDR3 residues: CASRTGTSWGNEQFF. CDR3 nucleotide sequence: TGTGCCAGCAGGACCGGGACTAGCTGGGGCAATGAGCAGTTCTTC.

V gene TRBV5-1 combines with J gene TRBJ2-1, with 8 bases matching TRBD1. The CDR3 runs 15 residues. Germline V CDR1 and CDR2: SGHRS, YFSETQ. With 1 base clipped from V and 4 bases from J, the junction kept 4 bases outside the gene matches. The CDR3 region has the DNA TGCGCCAGCAGCTTGTCGACAGGGGCGTACAATGAGCAGTTCTTC. This gives the protein CASSLSTGAYNEQFF.

The chain uses TRBV6-6 and TRBJ2-7; 9 bases line up with TRBD2. The CDR3 is made up of 15 amino acids. V lost 6 bases, J lost 1 base, and 7 bases stayed unmatched. Looked up from germline, CDR1 is MNHNY and CDR2 is SVGAGI (reference sequence). CDR3 DNA sequence: TGTGCCAGCAGAGCACCGGGACTAGCTTCCTACGAGCAGTACTTC. This encodes CASRAPGLASYEQYF.

The chain has TRBV6-1 and TRBJ1-1; D might be TRBD1 (6 bases). The CDR3 covers 15 residues. The V end was cut by 6 bases, the J end by 1 base, with 15 bases between. Germline V gene data show CDR1 as MNHNS and CDR2 as SASEGT. This CDR3 is CASSSTGGWNTEAFF. CDR3 nucleotide sequence: TGTGCCAGCAGCTCTACGGGGGGCTGGAACACTGAAGCTTTCTTT.

The rearrangement uses TRBV6-5 and TRBJ2-5; TRBD2 agrees at 7 bases. The CDR3 sequence is 14 residues long. V was clipped by 5 bases and J by 4 bases; unmatched bases: 7. Germline V gene sequence: CDR1 MNHEY, CDR2 SVGAGI. CDR3 in DNA: TGTGCCAGCAGTCGGGACTATGCAGCAGAGACCCAGTACTTC. Translating gives CASSRDYAAETQYF.

The gene calls are TRBV5-1 and TRBJ2-7, with D maybe TRBD1 (6 bases). The length of the CDR3 is 13 residues. Germline CDR1 and CDR2: SGHRS and YFSETQ. The V end lost 2 bases, the J end lost 3 bases, and 9 bases lay between the germline ends. The CDR3 coding sequence is TGCGCCAGCAGCTTAGAAGGGGGCTACGAGCAGTACTTC. This sequence encodes CASSLEGGYEQYF. Full variable domain (missing parts from reference TRBV5-1 and TRBJ2-7): KAGVTQTPRYLIKTRGQQVTLSCSPISGHRSVSWYQQTPGQGLQFLFEYFSETQRNKGNFPGRFSGRQFSNSRSEMNVSTLELGDSALYLCASSLEGGYEQYFGPGTRLTVT.

The chain uses TRBV6-1 and TRBJ1-2, with D perhaps matching TRBD1 (6 bases). Looked up from germline, CDR1 is MNHNS and CDR2 is SASEGT. CDR3 length: 13 amino acids. Trimming stripped 9 bases from V and 0 bases from J, with 11 bases between. In DNA form, the CDR3 reads TGTGCCAGGAGGACAGCCGCTAACTATGGCTACACCTTC. Its translation is CARRTAANYGYTF.

The J gene is TRBJ1-6, the V gene TRBV6-5; D remains ambiguous. Germline V gene data show CDR1 as MNHEY and CDR2 as SVGAGI. The CDR3 runs to 11 residues. Trimming shortened V by 5 bases and J by 10 bases, and 6 bases separated the two germline ends. DNA for the CDR3: TGTGCCAGCAGTGCACAATCACCCCTCCACTTT. Its protein is CASSAQSPLHF.

The genes are TRBV5-4 and TRBJ1-1; 12 bases are a match to TRBD1. The CDR3 totals 15 residues. Looked up from germline, CDR1 is SGHNT and CDR2 is YYREEE (reference sequence). V was pared by 4 bases and J by 0 bases, with 1 base of the junction left unmatched. CDR3 in amino acids: CASSGTGGLNTEAFF. The CDR3 DNA reads TGTGCCAGCAGCGGGACAGGGGGCTTGAACACTGAAGCTTTCTTT.

The J gene is TRBJ2-1, the V gene TRBV28, with D possibly being TRBD1 (6 bases). Trimming stripped 6 bases from V and 0 bases from J, with 18 bases between. The CDR3 has 17 amino acids. Per the germline V gene, CDR1 is MDHEN and CDR2 is SYDVKM. Written as DNA, the CDR3 is TGTGCCAGCAGGGCCTCAGGGGCGCCGAGCTCCTACAATGAGCAGTTCTTC. Its translation is CASRASGAPSSYNEQFF.

This clone was seen only once. CDR3 coding DNA: TGTGCCAGCAGCCCCTTATCCGGGGTAACTAATGAAAAACTGTTTTTT. Translation gives CASSPLSGVTNEKLFF. The chain is built from TRBV7-9 and TRBJ1-4; D uncertain. V was clipped by 5 bases and J by 1 base, with 14 bases between them. CDR1 SEHNR and CDR2 FQNEAQ come from the germline V gene (reference sequence). This CDR3 comprises 16 residues.

J is TRBJ2-7 and V is TRBV5-8, with unresolved D. V was trimmed by 2 bases and J by 2 bases, leaving 8 bases between them. Germline CDR1 and CDR2: SGHTS and YDEGEE. The CDR3 totals 13 residues. This chain's CDR3 is CASSFSGPYEQYF. DNA for the CDR3: TGTGCCAGCAGCTTCAGTGGCCCCTACGAGCAGTACTTC.

A single count supports this clone. The genes are TRBV18 and TRBJ2-7; tentative D call: TRBD1 (6 bases). Trimming removed 3 bases at V and 3 bases at J, with 15 bases between. CDR1 is KGHSH and CDR2 is LQKENI in the germline V gene. The CDR3 extends over 15 amino acids. For the CDR3, the DNA is TGTGCCAGCTCACCTACTACAGGGCCCGGCTACGAGCAGTACTTC. It translates to CASSPTTGPGYEQYF.

This sequence joins TRBV6-5 and TRBJ2-7; D possibly corresponds to TRBD1 (5 bases). Germline V gene data show CDR1 as MNHEY and CDR2 as SVGAGI. This CDR3 spans 14 amino acids. V shed 6 bases and J shed 5 bases, with 17 bases lying between them. This CDR3 reads CASRRTGAPHEQYF. The CDR3, as DNA: TGTGCCAGCAGGAGAACAGGTGCACCTCACGAGCAGTACTTC.

V gene TRBV7-6 combines with J gene TRBJ1-1; 11 bases map to TRBD1. The CDR3 is made up of 15 amino acids. The germline V gene has CDR1 SGHVS and CDR2 FNYEAQ. The ends lost 6 bases at V and 7 bases at J; junction bases unmatched: 10. The CDR3 spells CASSPRTGGSDEAFF. CDR3 DNA: TGTGCCAGCAGTCCCCGGACAGGGGGCTCTGATGAAGCTTTCTTT.

The chain joins TRBV6-1 to TRBJ1-2; 10 nucleotides agree with TRBD1. Germline assignment: CDR1 MNHNS and CDR2 SASEGT. This CDR3 region has 14 residues. V lost 6 bases, J lost 5 bases, and 6 bases stayed unmatched. This CDR3 reads CASRDRGRQYGYTF. In DNA, the CDR3 is TGTGCCAGCAGAGACAGGGGGCGCCAATATGGCTACACCTTC.

This sequence joins TRBV19 and TRBJ2-2; TRBD1 matches at 9 bases. V was clipped by 3 bases and J by 2 bases; unmatched bases: 1. The CDR3 has 15 residues. The germline CDR1 and CDR2 sequences are LNHDA and SQIVND (reference sequence). The chain's CDR3 is CASSMGQGNTGELFF. For the CDR3, the DNA is TGTGCCAGTAGTATGGGACAGGGTAACACCGGGGAGCTGTTTTTT.

The V and J genes are TRBV28 and TRBJ2-5; TRBD1 aligns across 9 bases. Per the germline V gene, CDR1 is MDHEN and CDR2 is SYDVKM. V lost 5 bases, J lost 0 bases, and 4 bases stayed unmatched. The CDR3 runs 15 residues. CDR3 protein: CASSRGTGYQETQYF. CDR3 DNA sequence: TGTGCCAGCAGTCGCGGGACAGGGTACCAAGAGACCCAGTACTTC. Together with reference TRBV28 and TRBJ2-5, the CDR3 gives the full variable domain: DVKVTQSSRYLVKRTGEKVFLECVQDMDHENMFWYRQDPGLGLRLIYFSYDVKMKEKGDIPEGYSVSREKKERFSLILESASTNQTSMYLCASSRGTGYQETQYFGPGTRLLVL.

The chain has TRBV5-6 and TRBJ1-2; D may be TRBD1 (5 bases). With 0 bases removed from V and 5 bases from J, the gap between germline ends came to 17 bases. The CDR3 contains 16 residues. Germline-derived CDR1 and CDR2 are SGHDT and YYEEEE. As DNA, the CDR3 is TGTGCCAGCAGCTTGGGACCGGGGGAAGTAGGATATGGCTACACCTTC. Translating it yields CASSLGPGEVGYGYTF.

CDR3 residues: CASSVDGRSLETQYF. In DNA, the CDR3 is TGTGCCAGCAGCGTAGACGGTAGAAGTTTAGAGACCCAGTACTTC. The chain recombines TRBV9 with TRBJ2-5; D gene ambiguous. Germline V gives CDR1 SGDLS, CDR2 YYNGEE. Between the trimmed V and J ends, which lost 0 bases and 4 bases, there was a span of 13 bases. The CDR3 has 15 amino acids.

The chain is built from TRBV7-6 and TRBJ1-1, with a tentative D call TRBD1 (5 bases). V was shortened by 5 bases and J by 4 bases, with 17 bases between the two germline ends. The V gene's germline CDR1 is SGHVS and CDR2 FNYEAQ. The CDR3 extends over 15 amino acids. The CDR3, as DNA: TGTGCCAGCAGCCCGGGCCTGGGGGAGGGCACTGAAGCTTTCTTT. Protein product: CASSPGLGEGTEAFF.

V is TRBV30 and J is TRBJ2-7; 9 bases map to TRBD2. CDR1 GTSNPN and CDR2 SVGIG come from the germline V gene (reference sequence). Unmatched junction bases numbered 9, after V lost 6 bases and J lost 0 bases. This CDR3 is built from 15 residues. The CDR3, as DNA: TGTGCCTGCCCCCCCCTAGCGGGGTCCTCCTACGAGCAGTACTTC. Translated: CACPPLAGSSYEQYF.

The rearrangement uses TRBV5-1 and TRBJ2-2; 11 nucleotides align to TRBD2. V trimming: 7 bases; J trimming: 6 bases; junction bases outside the gene matches: 11. Germline values: CDR1 SGHRS, CDR2 YFSETQ. This CDR3 has 16 residues. The CDR3 region is CASLPRASGGSGELFF. The DNA for the CDR3 is TGCGCCAGCCTCCCGAGGGCTAGCGGGGGGTCCGGGGAGCTGTTTTTT.

Comments on this clone: One end of the junction is discordant with germline, which a read error may explain. The chain links TRBV6-1 to TRBJ1-2; no clear D. Germline-derived CDR1 and CDR2 are MNHNS and SASEGT. CDR3 length: 11 amino acids. In nucleotides, the CDR3 is TGTGCCGGCAGCACTAACTATGGCTACACCTTC. Its protein product is CAGSTNYGYTF.

The chain joins TRBV27 to TRBJ1-1; possible D gene TRBD1, 5 bases. Germline-derived CDR1 and CDR2 are MNHEY and SMNVEV (reference sequence). The CDR3 covers 14 residues. V lost 4 bases to trimming and J lost 3 bases, with 12 bases between them. For the CDR3, the DNA is TGTGCCAGCAGTTCATTAAAGACAGACACTGAAGCTTTCTTT. This translates into CASSSLKTDTEAFF.

CDR3 region: CASSAESGGYNEQFF. CDR3 bases: TGTGCCAGCAGCGCCGAGAGCGGGGGGTACAATGAGCAGTTCTTC. The V call is TRBV9, the J call TRBJ2-1; 9 nucleotides align to TRBD2. Germline V gives CDR1 SGDLS, CDR2 YYNGEE. Losses at the gene ends were 3 bases for V and 4 bases for J; bases not matched to a gene: 5. CDR3 length: 15 amino acids.

J is TRBJ2-1 and V is TRBV4-3; D ambiguous. This CDR3 is 12 amino acids long. Trimming removed 1 base from V and 12 bases from J, with 10 bases in between. Per germline, CDR1 LGHNA and CDR2 YSLEER. DNA for the CDR3: TGCGCCAGCAGCCAAGCCGACAAAGGGCAGTTCTTC. Protein sequence: CASSQADKGQFF.

The chain combines TRBV4-2 with TRBJ2-7; 9 positions agree with TRBD2. Germline V lookup: CDR1 LGHNA, CDR2 YNFKEQ. The CDR3 loop spans 16 amino acids. V lost 2 bases, J lost 2 bases, and 7 bases stayed unmatched. In nucleotides, the CDR3 is TGTGCCAGCAGCCAATCTAGCGGGGCCGCCCCCTACGAGCAGTACTTC. Amino acids: CASSQSSGAAPYEQYF.